Listed below are T cell receptor beta chains from one sample, sequenced in a study of T cell repertoires and leukemia-associated antigens. Their target antigens are unknown. One entry per CDR3 protein results from TCRdb running MiXCR on the 5' RACE reads. The sample has about 9,800 distinct CDR3 sequences; roughly 40% are singletons. Sample: CD3+ T cells sorted from blood and cultured. The receptors were gathered from a female donor in good health. Both conserved end residues are part of each CDR3. D genes are given only for firm matches. Size is stated for part of the rows, as once, few or many counts, or as a class when the clone is expanded.

v_gene	d_gene	abundance	j_gene	CDR3aa	CDR3nt
TRBV6-5	NA	many	TRBJ2-5	CASSFQGSSETQYF	TGTGCCAGCAGTTTCCAGGGAAGTTCTGAGACCCAGTACTTC
TRBV7-9	TRBD2	few	TRBJ2-3	CASSKRLAGTDTQYF	TGTGCCAGCAGCAAGAGACTAGCGGGCACAGATACGCAGTATTTT
TRBV5-1	NA	few	TRBJ2-7	CASSLAETAYYEQYF	TGCGCCAGCAGCCTAGCCGAGACAGCCTACTACGAGCAGTACTTC
TRBV9	TRBD2	NA	TRBJ2-1	CASSVRAGGNEQFF	TGTGCCAGCAGCGTACGAGCGGGAGGGAATGAGCAGTTCTTC
TRBV5-1	NA	NA	TRBJ2-2	CASSLDLTGELFF	TGCGCCAGCAGCTTGGATTTAACCGGGGAGCTGTTTTTT
TRBV4-2	NA	few	TRBJ2-3	CASSQGGVTDTQYF	TGTGCCAGCAGCCAAGGGGGAGTCACAGATACGCAGTATTTT
TRBV4-1	NA	NA	TRBJ2-3	CASSQDGPTGTDTRYF	TGCGCCAGCAGTCAAGATGGCCCAACAGGCACAGATACGCGGTATTTT
TRBV7-8	NA	NA	TRBJ2-1	CASSFDPGSAYNEQFF	TGTGCCAGCAGCTTTGATCCGGGAAGCGCCTACAATGAGCAGTTCTTC
TRBV5-1	TRBD1	NA	TRBJ1-1	CASSLSGGGYTEAFF	TGCGCCAGCAGCTTGTCAGGGGGCGGGTACACTGAAGCTTTCTTT
TRBV7-2	TRBD1	few	TRBJ2-1	CASRRNSGTGVTEQFF	TGTGCCAGCAGGCGTAACTCCGGGACAGGGGTGACTGAGCAGTTCTTC
TRBV15	NA	few	TRBJ2-3	CATSRGPSFTDTQYF	TGTGCCACCAGCAGAGGCCCCAGTTTCACAGATACGCAGTATTTT
TRBV5-1	TRBD2	NA	TRBJ2-1	CASSLTSGSYRSYNEQFF	TGCGCCAGCAGCTTAACTAGCGGGAGTTACCGCTCCTACAATGAGCAGTTCTTC
TRBV7-9	NA	NA	TRBJ2-3	CATLGTDTQYF	TGTGCCACCCTGGGGACCGATACGCAGTATTTT
TRBV15	NA	NA	TRBJ2-2	CATSPRLNTGELFF	TGTGCCACCAGCCCACGACTCAACACCGGGGAGCTGTTTTTT
TRBV7-8	NA	many	TRBJ1-5	CASSSRLSGGRSNQPQHF	TGTGCCAGCAGCTCCCGACTGAGCGGGGGGCGAAGCAATCAGCCCCAGCATTTT
TRBV20-1	NA	medium-sized	TRBJ2-1	CSARDPRGPSYNEQFF	TGCAGTGCTAGAGATCCGAGGGGTCCATCCTACAATGAGCAGTTCTTC
TRBV12-3/TRBV12-4	NA	NA	TRBJ2-3	CACSDHTDTQCF	TGTGCCTGCAGTGACCACACAGATACGCAGTGTTTT
TRBV15	TRBD2	few	TRBJ2-1	CATSREGLAGTEQFF	TGTGCCACCAGCAGAGAGGGACTAGCGGGAACTGAGCAGTTCTTC
TRBV27	NA	many	TRBJ2-1	CASSSTVAGSYNEQFF	TGTGCCAGCAGCTCGACCGTGGCGGGCTCCTACAATGAGCAGTTCTTC
TRBV7-9	NA	NA	TRBJ2-1	CAGTGKYNEQFF	TGTGCCGGCACCGGTAAATACAACGAGCAGTTCTTC
TRBV19	TRBD2	NA	TRBJ2-1	CASSIGTSGTYNERFF	TGTGCCAGTTCGATAGGGACTAGCGGTACCTACAATGAGCGGTTCTTC
TRBV12-5	TRBD2	NA	TRBJ2-5	CASGFSGAPQETQYF	TGTGCTAGTGGTTTCAGCGGGGCCCCCCAAGAGACCCAGTACTTC
TRBV10-2	NA	once	TRBJ2-4	CASMGKNIQYF	TGCGCCAGCATGGGCAAAAACATTCAGTACTTC
TRBV7-9	NA	many	TRBJ2-2	CASSVSGELFF	TGTGCCAGCAGCGTCTCCGGGGAGCTGTTTTTT
TRBV6-4	TRBD2	few	TRBJ2-1	CASSSLAGGSDEQFF	TGTGCCAGCAGTAGCCTAGCGGGAGGGTCAGATGAGCAGTTCTTC
TRBV7-2	NA	few	TRBJ1-2	CASSLRVSYGYTF	TGTGCCAGCAGCTTGAGGGTTAGCTATGGCTACACCTTC
TRBV4-3	TRBD2	many	TRBJ2-2	CASSQYAGTSGSDGELFF	TGCGCCAGCAGCCAATACGCCGGGACTAGCGGGTCTGACGGGGAGCTGTTTTTT
TRBV27	NA	NA	TRBJ2-1	CASTGTPTGSYNEQFF	TGTGCCAGCACCGGGACCCCCACGGGCTCCTACAATGAGCAGTTCTTC
TRBV24-1	TRBD1	NA	TRBJ2-3	CATSDPGQGAQDTQYF	TGTGCCACCAGTGATCCGGGACAGGGGGCGCAAGATACGCAGTATTTT
TRBV5-1	NA	NA	TRBJ2-3	CASTPGGEITDTQYF	TGCGCCAGCACTCCCGGCGGGGAAATCACAGATACGCAGTATTTT
TRBV2	TRBD2	NA	TRBJ2-1	CASSAAGGPIEQFF	TGTGCCAGCAGTGCAGCGGGAGGGCCGATTGAGCAGTTCTTC
TRBV7-6	NA	NA	TRBJ1-5	CASSLGPTGSDPNQPQHF	TGTGCCAGCAGCTTAGGGCCCACCGGTTCAGACCCTAATCAGCCCCAGCATTTT
TRBV20-1	TRBD2	NA	TRBJ2-7	CSAGGGEPYEQYF	TGCAGTGCTGGGGGAGGGGAACCCTACGAGCAGTACTTC
TRBV5-1	NA	NA	TRBJ1-5	CASSSTGNQPQHF	TGCGCCAGCAGCTCAACAGGAAATCAGCCCCAGCATTTT
TRBV24-1	NA	many	TRBJ1-1	CATSEFRKTGPFASFTEAFF	TGTGCCACCAGTGAATTTCGGAAGACAGGCCCATTTGCAAGTTTTACTGAAGCTTTCTTT
TRBV7-3	TRBD1	many	TRBJ2-2	CASSLLGGAGTGELFF	TGTGCCAGCAGCTTACTAGGGGGCGCGGGCACCGGGGAGCTGTTTTTT
TRBV6-4	NA	NA	TRBJ2-2	CASSVDNTGELFF	TGTGCCAGCAGTGTAGACAACACCGGGGAGCTGTTTTTT
TRBV24-1	TRBD2	NA	TRBJ2-3	CATSDVLAGETQYF	TGTGCCACCAGTGATGTACTAGCGGGAGAGACGCAGTATTTT
TRBV20-1	NA	NA	TRBJ2-5	CSASRPPDGQTQYF	TGCAGTGCTAGTCGGCCCCCGGACGGCCAGACCCAGTACTTC
TRBV11-2	NA	few	TRBJ1-5	CASSPLRGSNQPQHF	TGTGCCAGCAGCCCTCTTCGCGGTAGCAATCAGCCCCAGCATTTT
TRBV20-1	NA	NA	TRBJ1-1	CSARGNSPNTEAFF	TGCAGTGCTAGGGGGAATTCACCGAACACTGAAGCTTTCTTT
TRBV18	NA	few	TRBJ2-6	CASSHQRAGGANVLTF	TGTGCCAGCTCCCACCAGAGGGCAGGGGGGGCCAACGTCCTGACTTTC
TRBV7-9	TRBD1	NA	TRBJ2-7	CASSASGTGLYEQYF	TGTGCCAGCAGCGCCTCCGGGACAGGGCTCTACGAGCAGTACTTC